Shown below are 18 T cell receptor beta chains from a single sample sequenced in a study of sequential checkpoint blockade in melanoma. The protocol was immunoSEQ multiplex PCR, while the TCRdb copy is restricted to in-frame clones and leaves out a portion. This sample has fewer than 2,000 clones, with roughly a quarter found just once. Treatment given: randomized to nivolumab then ipilimumab (arm A) or the reverse (arm B). The source was tumor tissue (inferred from file names), collected from a patient given nivolumab and ipilimumab in sequence. The receptors derive from a human donor with melanoma.

This clone was observed a few times. The V and J genes are TRBV29-1 and TRBJ1-4; tentative D call: TRBD1 (6 bases). This CDR3 region has 14 residues. Trimming shortened V by 4 bases and J by 6 bases, and 15 bases separated the two germline ends. CDR1 and CDR2 (germline): SQVTM, ANQGSEA. In DNA form, the CDR3 reads TGCAGCGTTGGAAGGGCAGGGGCCCATGAAAAACTGTTTTTT. It is translated as CSVGRAGAHEKLFF. The full variable domain, rest sourced from reference TRBV29-1 and TRBJ1-4, is SAVISQKPSRDICQRGTSLTIQCQVDSQVTMMFWYRQQPGQSLTLIATANQGSEATYESGFVIDKFPISRPNLTFSTLTVSNMSPEDSSIYLCSVGRAGAHEKLFFGSGTQLSVL.

The chain employs TRBV18 and TRBJ2-2, with TRBD2 matching 9 bases. The CDR3 length is 20 residues. The germline gives CDR1 KGHSH, CDR2 LQKENI. J lost 4 bases, V lost 0 bases, and 15 bases had no gene match. DNA of the CDR3: TGTGCCAGCTCACCACCCCGTCGAGTAGCGGGAGCGTGGGCCACCGGGGAGCTGTTTTTT. The encoded protein is CASSPPRRVAGAWATGELFF. Drawing the rest from reference TRBV18 and TRBJ2-2, the complete variable domain is NAGVMQNPRHLVRRRGQEARLRCSPMKGHSHVYWYRQLPEEGLKFMVYLQKENIIDESGMPKERFSAEFPKEGPSILRIQQVVRGDSAAYFCASSPPRRVAGAWATGELFFGEGSRLTVL.

This chain links TRBV30 with TRBJ2-2; a weak D match, TRBD2 (6 bases). Germline V gives CDR1 GTSNPN, CDR2 SVGIG (reference sequence). The CDR3 spans 15 residues. V lost 2 bases to trimming and J lost 5 bases, with 15 bases between them. DNA for the CDR3: TGTGCCTGGAGTAGAAGCGGGTCAGTTACCGGGGAGCTGTTTTTT. Translated: CAWSRSGSVTGELFF.

The chain combines TRBV19 with TRBJ2-7, with TRBD1 matching over 7 bases. J was trimmed by 6 bases and V by 5 bases; bases with no gene match: 10. The CDR3 is 14 residues long. The V gene's germline CDR1 is LNHDA and CDR2 SQIVND (reference sequence). CDR3 amino acids: CASSRYRDSGEQYF. Here the CDR3 DNA reads TGTGCCAGTAGTCGCTACCGGGACAGCGGCGAGCAGTACTTC.

CDR3 DNA: TGTGCCAGCAGTACGGGGGAGGGCTACACCTTC. Its protein product is CASSTGEGYTF. The J gene is TRBJ1-2, the V gene TRBV6-7, with D tentatively TRBD1 (5 bases). TRBV6-7 is marked as an open reading frame, function uncertain. Trimming stripped 5 bases from V and 8 bases from J, with 9 bases between. The CDR3 totals 11 residues.

A few counts support this clone. This rearrangement joins TRBV6-8 to TRBJ2-2; D is possibly TRBD2 (5 bases). The CDR3 has 17 residues. Trimming stripped 6 bases from V and 3 bases from J, with 20 bases between. Germline V CDR1 and CDR2: MNHGY, SAAAGT. The CDR3 DNA follows: TGTGCCAGCAGCCCCTTTACTAGGGCCATCGACACCGGGGAGCTGTTTTTT. It yields the protein CASSPFTRAIDTGELFF.

The V and J genes are TRBV18 and TRBJ1-1, with D perhaps TRBD1 (5 bases). Germline V gives CDR1 KGHSH, CDR2 LQKENI. With 0 bases removed from V and 4 bases from J, the gap between germline ends came to 12 bases. The CDR3 runs to 15 residues. This CDR3 reads CASSPPRGRSTEAFF. The DNA for the CDR3 is TGTGCCAGCTCACCACCAAGGGGCAGGTCCACTGAAGCTTTCTTT.

This clone is termed large. V gene TRBV6-8 combines with J gene TRBJ2-7; unclear D gene. Germline-derived CDR1 and CDR2 are MNHGY and SAAAGT. Trimming stripped 6 bases from V and 2 bases from J, with 14 bases between. The CDR3 length is 14 residues. The CDR3 bases are TGTGCCAGCAGCTCCGGCGGCAGTACCTACGAGCAGTACTTC. Protein: CASSSGGSTYEQYF.

As to this clone: Germline and junction disagree at one end, which may indicate a read error. The chain links TRBV6-8 to TRBJ2-1; 10 bases are shared with TRBD1. Germline V gene data show CDR1 as MNHGY and CDR2 as SAAAGT. The length of the CDR3 is 14 residues. The CDR3 is CAISGDRGQDEQFF. In nucleotides, the CDR3 is TGTGCCATCAGTGGAGACAGGGGGCAGGATGAGCAGTTCTTC.

Within the sample, this clone is medium-sized. The chain joins TRBV11-3 to TRBJ1-1, with D perhaps matching TRBD1 (5 bases). CDR1 is SGHNT, CDR2 YENEEA, per germline. The CDR3 length is 14 residues. V was cut by 5 bases and J by 5 bases, with 15 bases left in between. CDR3 loop: CASSNREGITEAFF. Written as DNA, the CDR3 is TGTGCCAGCAGCAACAGAGAGGGGATAACTGAAGCTTTCTTT.

The V call is TRBV5-1, the J call TRBJ2-3; no clear D gene. The V end lost 0 bases, the J end lost 2 bases, and 7 bases lay between the germline ends. The CDR3 length is 14 residues. Germline loops: CDR1 SGHRS, CDR2 YFSETQ. DNA for the CDR3: TGCGCCAGCAGCTTGGGGGTATACACAGATACGCAGTATTTT. Translated: CASSLGVYTDTQYF.

In its sample, this clone ranks as medium-sized (0.01 to 0.1%). The genes are TRBV11-3 and TRBJ2-7, with a possible D match to TRBD2 (5 bases). The V end lost 5 bases, the J end lost 0 bases, and 11 bases lay between the germline ends. CDR1 is SGHNT and CDR2 is YENEEA in the germline V gene. The CDR3 consists of 14 residues. CDR3 coding DNA: TGTGCCAGCAGCCCGCGGGCCTCCTCCTACGAGCAGTACTTC. As protein: CASSPRASSYEQYF.

This clone has just a few counts. V is TRBV9 and J is TRBJ2-3, with a possible D match to TRBD2 (7 bases). Trimming cost V 0 bases and J 6 bases, with 23 bases left between them. This CDR3 has 18 amino acids. Germline V CDR1 and CDR2: SGDLS, YYNGEE. CDR3 amino acids: CASSVEGGGYSDGDTQYF. For the CDR3, the DNA is TGTGCCAGCAGCGTAGAAGGCGGGGGCTACTCCGACGGGGATACGCAGTATTTT.

In this sample, this clone is medium-sized. The chain's CDR3 is CASSAQGTPGNTIYF. The CDR3 nucleotides are TGTGCCAGCAGCGCACAGGGGACTCCTGGAAACACCATATATTTT. The gene calls are TRBV11-3 and TRBJ1-3; TRBD1 matches 7 bases. The CDR3 runs 15 residues. V lost 5 bases, J lost 2 bases, and 6 bases stayed unmatched. Germline V lookup: CDR1 SGHNT, CDR2 YENEEA.

This sequence joins TRBV5-1 and TRBJ1-1; D gene ambiguous. In germline, CDR1 is SGHRS, CDR2 YFSETQ. The CDR3 consists of 15 residues. The ends were cut back, 4 bases at V and 2 bases at J, with 15 bases in the middle. This chain's CDR3 is CASSPTRGLNTEAFF. CDR3 sequence (DNA): TGCGCCAGCAGCCCCACTCGTGGGCTTAACACTGAAGCTTTCTTT.

This clone is labeled as medium-sized. The chain uses TRBV11-3 and TRBJ1-6; 8 nucleotides line up with TRBD1. The CDR3 consists of 15 residues. In germline, CDR1 is SGHNT, CDR2 YENEEA. V shed 5 bases and J 7 bases; nucleotides not matched to a gene: 7. CDR3: CASSQGDRINSPLHF. For the CDR3, the DNA is TGTGCCAGCAGCCAAGGGGACAGGATCAATTCACCCCTCCACTTT. The whole variable domain, filled in from reference TRBV11-3 and TRBJ1-6, reads EAGVVQSPRYKIIEKKQPVAFWCNPISGHNTLYWYLQNLGQGPELLIRYENEEAVDDSQLPKDRFSAERLKGVDSTLKIQPAELGDSAVYLCASSQGDRINSPLHFGNGTRLTVT.

The sample holds a few counts of this clone. The CDR3 loop reads CASSALAQANTGELFF. CDR3 DNA sequence: TGTGCCAGCAGCGCGCTAGCACAAGCGAACACCGGGGAGCTGTTTTTT. The chain links TRBV11-3 to TRBJ2-2, with D possibly being TRBD2 (5 bases). V gave up 5 bases and J gave up 0 bases, with 13 bases separating them. The CDR3 length is 16 residues. Germline CDR1 SGHNT, CDR2 YENEEA.

The CDR3 coding sequence is TGCAGCGTAACAGATAGCAATCAGCCCCAGCATTTT. Its translation is CSVTDSNQPQHF. The chain combines TRBV29-1 with TRBJ1-5, with D unclear. The CDR3 is made up of 12 amino acids. Germline CDR1 is SQVTM and CDR2 is ANQGSEA. The germline V and J ends were trimmed by 6 bases and 0 bases, with 6 bases remaining between them.